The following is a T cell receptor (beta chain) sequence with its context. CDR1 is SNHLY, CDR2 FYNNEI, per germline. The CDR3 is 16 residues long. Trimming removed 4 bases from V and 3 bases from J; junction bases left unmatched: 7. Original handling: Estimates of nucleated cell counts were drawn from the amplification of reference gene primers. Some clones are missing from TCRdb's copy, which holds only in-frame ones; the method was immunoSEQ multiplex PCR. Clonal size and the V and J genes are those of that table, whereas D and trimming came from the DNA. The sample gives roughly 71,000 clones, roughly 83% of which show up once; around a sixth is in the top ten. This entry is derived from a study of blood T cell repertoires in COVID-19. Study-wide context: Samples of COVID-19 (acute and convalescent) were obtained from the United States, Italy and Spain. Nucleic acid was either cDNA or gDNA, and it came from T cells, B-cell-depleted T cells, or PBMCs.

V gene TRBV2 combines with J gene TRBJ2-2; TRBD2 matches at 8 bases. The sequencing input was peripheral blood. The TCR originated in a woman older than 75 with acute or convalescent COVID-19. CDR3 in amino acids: CASSGRSGGHTGELFF. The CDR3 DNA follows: TGTGCCAGCAGTGGTCGGAGCGGGGGACACACCGGGGAGCTGTTTTTT.